This T cell receptor beta chain was captured by sequencing in a study of identifying expanded T cells in peripheral blood. No infections or other immune events were documented during collection. Data came from immunoSEQ multiplex PCR; TCRdb stores just in-frame clones and leaves some out. In the table there are 55,000 to 80,000 clones, about 80% of which are singletons. The specimen sequenced was blood. The clonotype comes from a person aged 18 to 70 in good health.

CDR3 DNA: TGCGCCAGCAGCCCTCTGAGCGGGGGGGCAGATACGCAGTATTTT. It codes for CASSPLSGGADTQYF. The V gene is TRBV10-1, the J gene TRBJ2-3; 10 positions match TRBD2. The CDR3 has 15 residues. Germline-derived CDR1 and CDR2 are WNHNN and SYGVQD (reference sequence). V lost 6 bases and J lost 4; bases outside the gene matches: 7.